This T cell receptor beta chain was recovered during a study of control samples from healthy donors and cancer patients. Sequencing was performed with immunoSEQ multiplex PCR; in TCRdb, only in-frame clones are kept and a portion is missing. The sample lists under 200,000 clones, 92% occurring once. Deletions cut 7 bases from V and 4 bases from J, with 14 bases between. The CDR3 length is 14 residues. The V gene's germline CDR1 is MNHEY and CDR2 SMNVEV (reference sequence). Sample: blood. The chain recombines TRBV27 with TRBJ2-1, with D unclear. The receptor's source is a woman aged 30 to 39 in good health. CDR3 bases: TGTGCCAGCAAGAAGGGTTCAACATACAATGAGCAGTTCTTC. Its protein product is CASKKGSTYNEQFF.